The 29 T cell receptor beta chains in this list originate from one sample, sequenced in a study of blood T cell repertoires in COVID-19. The repertoire was sequenced with immunoSEQ multiplex PCR; TCRdb's copy has only in-frame clones and lacks some. This sample has a few hundred thousand clones, with 70% to 85% found just once. The specimen sequenced was PBMCs or T cells enriched from blood (not recorded which). The receptors here all came from a woman aged 60-75 years who had recovered from COVID-19.

This clone was seen repeatedly, ten times or more. This chain links TRBV3-1 (or the pseudogene TRBV3-2) with TRBJ1-3, with D possibly TRBD1 on 5 matching bases. Trimming pared 0 bases from V and 3 bases from J, leaving 12 bases between. Looked up from germline, CDR1 is LGHDT and CDR2 is YNNKEL (reference sequence). The CDR3 runs to 16 residues. The CDR3 protein is CASSQEFQGSGNTIYF. The CDR3 DNA reads TGTGCCAGCAGCCAAGAGTTCCAGGGTAGTGGAAACACCATATATTTT.

V gene TRBV28 combines with J gene TRBJ1-2; D gene unclear. V dropped 0 bases and J dropped 4 bases, with 6 bases sitting between them. This CDR3 region has 13 residues. From germline, CDR1 is MDHEN and CDR2 SYDVKM. The CDR3 sequence: CASSLWGGYGYTF. Here the CDR3 DNA reads TGTGCCAGCAGTTTATGGGGAGGCTATGGCTACACCTTC.

The chain recombines TRBV20-1 with TRBJ2-3; TRBD2 aligns across 7 bases. V lost 3 bases and J lost 0; bases outside the gene matches: 9. The CDR3 runs to 16 residues. The V gene's germline CDR1 is DFQATT and CDR2 SNEGSKA (reference sequence). CDR3 in DNA: TGCAGTGCTAGTTTATGGATTAGCGGGAGCACAGATACGCAGTATTTT. It translates to CSASLWISGSTDTQYF.

The DNA of the CDR3 is TGTGCCAGCAGCGTGGGCCTACAATCCTATGGCTACACCTTC. It encodes CASSVGLQSYGYTF. The chain carries TRBV9 and TRBJ1-2; no firm D call. The CDR3 runs 14 residues. The germline CDR1 and CDR2 sequences are SGDLS and YYNGEE. V was pared by 2 bases and J by 4 bases, with 12 bases between.

A note on this clone: Other DNA sequences of this sample code for an identical CDR3. The chain recombines TRBV6-5 with TRBJ2-7; 8 bases fit TRBD2. V shed 0 bases, J shed 0 bases, and the junction held 4 bases outside the gene matches. From germline, CDR1 is MNHEY and CDR2 SVGAGI. CDR3 length: 16 amino acids. The CDR3 region has the DNA TGTGCCAGCAGTTACTCGACGGGGGGGATCTCCTACGAGCAGTACTTC. It is translated as CASSYSTGGISYEQYF.

The J gene is TRBJ2-1, the V gene TRBV27, with 9 bases identical to TRBD2. The CDR3 has 13 residues. Germline V CDR1 and CDR2: MNHEY, SMNVEV (reference sequence). The junction had 13 bases not matched to a gene; V was cut back by 10 bases and J by 12 bases. CDR3 nucleotide sequence: TGTGCCACCCGGCGCAGCGGGAGGTTGGGGCAGTTCTTC. Residues: CATRRSGRLGQFF.

V gene TRBV9 combines with J gene TRBJ2-1; D ambiguous. CDR1 and CDR2 (germline): SGDLS, YYNGEE. This CDR3 has 13 amino acids. Trimming took off 0 bases at V and 7 bases at J, with 8 bases between the two ends. This CDR3 is CASSVELGNEQFF. The CDR3 nucleotides are TGTGCCAGCAGCGTAGAACTCGGGAATGAGCAGTTCTTC.

This chain joins TRBV5-8 and TRBJ1-5; TRBD1 aligns across 9 bases. This CDR3 spans 14 amino acids. Germline V gene data show CDR1 as SGHTS and CDR2 as YDEGEE. The V and J ends lost 4 bases and 7 bases, in that order; junction bases with no gene match: 6. CDR3 nucleotide sequence: TGTGCCAGCAGCCTCGACAGGGGGAACCAGCCCCAGCATTTT. It translates to CASSLDRGNQPQHF.

This clone was observed a few times. V is TRBV2 and J is TRBJ2-1; TRBD1 is a possible D gene (7 bases). Germline CDR1 and CDR2: SNHLY and FYNNEI. This CDR3 comprises 15 residues. Trimming cost V 2 bases and J 6 bases, with 14 bases left between them. Here the CDR3 DNA reads TGTGCCAGCAGTGAAAGACAGGGAGGTCGCAATGAGCAGTTCTTC. Translation gives CASSERQGGRNEQFF.

J is TRBJ2-1 and V is TRBV9; D possibly corresponds to TRBD1 (5 bases). V gave up 4 bases and J gave up 3 bases, with 14 bases separating them. Germline-derived CDR1 and CDR2 are SGDLS and YYNGEE. The CDR3 covers 15 residues. Here the CDR3 DNA reads TGTGCCAGCAGCATAGTCGACAGCCACTACAATGAGCAGTTCTTC. It encodes CASSIVDSHYNEQFF.

This clone occurred a few times. The chain combines TRBV30 with TRBJ1-1; a weak D match, TRBD1 (6 bases). Germline V gene sequence: CDR1 GTSNPN, CDR2 SVGIG (reference sequence). V was clipped by 2 bases and J by 2 bases, with 15 bases between them. The CDR3 is 15 amino acids. Here the CDR3 DNA reads TGTGCCTGGAGTCGCAGGGGCTCGGGAAACACTGAAGCTTTCTTT. Protein product: CAWSRRGSGNTEAFF.

The chain employs TRBV19 and TRBJ2-7; TRBD2 matches at 7 bases. This CDR3 is built from 16 residues. The V segment lost 5 bases and the J segment 4 bases; nucleotides outside the gene matches: 14. CDR1 LNHDA and CDR2 SQIVND come from the germline V gene (reference sequence). Written as DNA, the CDR3 is TGTGCCAGTAGTCCCAGAGGTCAAGCGGGGCGTTACGAGCAGTACTTC. It encodes CASSPRGQAGRYEQYF.

V and J are TRBV6-6 and TRBJ2-3, with 9 positions matching TRBD2. This CDR3 contains 16 residues. Germline lookup yields CDR1 MNHNY and CDR2 SVGAGI (reference sequence). After removal of 0 bases from V and 1 base from J, the junction contained 2 bases not matched to a gene. CDR3 residues: CASSYSERGGTDTQYF. The CDR3 nucleotides are TGTGCCAGCAGTTACTCTGAGCGGGGGGGCACAGATACGCAGTATTTT.

This clone came up once. The V call is TRBV18, the J call TRBJ1-5, with 7 bases matching TRBD1. The germline V gene encodes CDR1 KGHSH and CDR2 LQKENI. V dropped 4 bases and J dropped 4; count of bases not matched to a gene: 7. The CDR3 totals 15 residues. This CDR3 reads CASSRSRGVNQPQHF. The CDR3 DNA is TGTGCCAGCTCACGCTCCAGGGGGGTAAATCAGCCCCAGCATTTT.

The V gene is TRBV19, the J gene TRBJ2-1; 10 bases line up with TRBD1. Germline trimming cut 0 bases from V and 7 bases from J; bases unmatched to any gene: 3. The CDR3 consists of 15 residues. CDR1 and CDR2 from the germline V gene are LNHDA and SQIVND (reference sequence). The CDR3 region has the DNA TGTGCCAGTAGTATAGAGGACAGGGGGTGGAATGAGCAGTTCTTC. It yields the protein CASSIEDRGWNEQFF.

The chain carries TRBV20-1 and TRBJ2-7, with D possibly TRBD1 on 5 matching bases. This CDR3 contains 14 residues. V lost 3 bases to trimming and J lost 0 bases, with 12 bases between them. Germline assignment: CDR1 DFQATT and CDR2 SNEGSKA (reference sequence). CDR3 sequence: CSASIQAPSYEQYF. The CDR3 nucleotides read TGCAGTGCTAGTATACAGGCTCCCTCCTACGAGCAGTACTTC.

This chain links TRBV7-9 with TRBJ2-2; 15 bases agree with TRBD2. In germline, CDR1 is SEHNR, CDR2 FQNEAQ (reference sequence). The V gene end was trimmed by 5 bases and the J gene end by 4 bases; junction bases not matched to a gene: 5. The CDR3 covers 17 residues. DNA of the CDR3: TGTGCCAGCAGCCGCGGACTAGCGGGAGGGAGCACCGGGGAGCTGTTTTTT. As protein: CASSRGLAGGSTGELFF.

The chain recombines TRBV6-2 or TRBV6-3 with TRBJ2-7; D ambiguous. Germline CDR1 and CDR2: MNHEY and SVGEGT. This CDR3 spans 11 amino acids. V was pared by 5 bases and J by 7 bases, with 9 bases between. CDR3 sequence reads: CASSQGREQYF. The CDR3 DNA sequence: TGTGCCAGCAGTCAAGGCAGGGAGCAGTACTTC.

The chain links TRBV5-1 to TRBJ2-5; 7 bases line up with TRBD2. This CDR3 is 16 amino acids long. V was pared by 4 bases and J by 3 bases, with 12 bases of the junction left unmatched. The germline gives CDR1 SGHRS, CDR2 YFSETQ. The CDR3 DNA follows: TGCGCCAGCAGCAAAACCGGGACTGGACTAGAAGAGACCCAGTACTTC. This translates into CASSKTGTGLEETQYF.

The rearrangement links TRBV2 to TRBJ2-7; a possible D gene is TRBD2 (5 bases). V dropped 7 bases and J dropped 2 bases, with 18 bases sitting between them. The germline CDR1 and CDR2 sequences are SNHLY and FYNNEI. This CDR3 region has 15 residues. The DNA of the CDR3 is TGTGCCAGCACACCGGGGTTCGGGTCCCCCTACGAGCAGTACTTC. Its translation is CASTPGFGSPYEQYF. Full variable domain (missing parts from reference TRBV2 and TRBJ2-7): EPEVTQTPSHQVTQMGQEVILRCVPISNHLYFYWYRQILGQKVEFLVSFYNNEISEKSEIFDDQFSVERPDGSNFTLKIRSTKLEDSAMYFCASTPGFGSPYEQYFGPGTRLTVT.

J is TRBJ2-7 and V is TRBV7-2; TRBD1 might be the D (5 bases). This CDR3 comprises 13 residues. Between the trimmed V and J ends, which lost 4 bases and 3 bases, there was a span of 10 bases. Germline V gene sequence: CDR1 SGHTA, CDR2 FQGNSA. The CDR3 nucleotides are TGTGCCAGCAGCTCATCCAGGGTCTACGAGCAGTACTTC. Translation: CASSSSRVYEQYF.

This chain links TRBV30 with TRBJ1-1, with 7 positions matching TRBD1. The germline V gene has CDR1 GTSNPN and CDR2 SVGIG (reference sequence). Trimming at V came to 2 bases and at J to 4 bases, leaving 4 bases not matched to a gene. The CDR3 length is 13 residues. In DNA form, the CDR3 reads TGTGCCTGGAGTATCACAGGGGCCACTGAAGCTTTCTTT. Encoded protein: CAWSITGATEAFF. Full variable domain (remainder filled in from reference TRBV30 and TRBJ1-1): SQTIHQWPATLVQPVGSPLSLECTVEGTSNPNLYWYRQAAGRGLQLLFYSVGIGQISSEVPQNLSASRPQDRQFILSSKKLLLSDSGFYLCAWSITGATEAFFGQGTRLTVV.

The V and J genes are TRBV10-3 and TRBJ2-1; TRBD2 agrees at 9 bases. This CDR3 region has 15 residues. The germline gives CDR1 ENHRY, CDR2 SYGVKD. The trim removed 7 bases at V and 7 bases at J, leaving 11 bases unmatched. The DNA of the CDR3 is TGTGCCATCACCGAGACTAGCGGCTTCAGGAATGAGCAGTTCTTC. Translated, it gives CAITETSGFRNEQFF.

The V and J genes are TRBV19 and TRBJ2-3; TRBD2 agrees at 15 bases. This CDR3 has 17 residues. J was trimmed by 2 bases and V by 7 bases; bases with no gene match: 7. Germline loops: CDR1 LNHDA, CDR2 SQIVND (reference sequence). The CDR3 here is CASTGTSGRFVTDTQYF. CDR3 DNA sequence: TGTGCCAGTACCGGGACTAGCGGGAGGTTTGTCACAGATACGCAGTATTTT.

This chain uses TRBV3-1 (or the pseudogene TRBV3-2) with TRBJ2-7; 10 bases match TRBD1. V lost 4 bases and J lost 9; bases outside the gene matches: 6. From germline, CDR1 is LGHDT and CDR2 YNNKEL (reference sequence). The CDR3 is 13 amino acids. This CDR3 reads CASSPGQGQGQYF. For the CDR3, the DNA is TGTGCCAGCAGCCCGGGACAGGGGCAGGGGCAGTACTTC.

V gene TRBV4-2 combines with J gene TRBJ2-6; 8 bases align to TRBD1. V lost 2 bases and J lost 0; bases outside the gene matches: 3. The CDR3 totals 17 residues. In germline, CDR1 is LGHNA, CDR2 YNFKEQ. CDR3 residues: CASSQPDRASGANVLTF. DNA for the CDR3: TGTGCCAGCAGCCAACCGGACAGGGCCTCTGGGGCCAACGTCCTGACTTTC.

This chain links TRBV7-2 with TRBJ2-1; D not certain. V was clipped by 0 bases and J by 10 bases, with 4 bases between them. The germline CDR1 and CDR2 sequences are SGHTA and FQGNSA. The CDR3 extends over 11 amino acids. The CDR3 DNA reads TGTGCCAGCAGCTTAGCTGAGGAGCAGTTCTTC. As protein: CASSLAEEQFF.

This chain links TRBV27 with TRBJ2-4; D perhaps matches TRBD1 (6 bases). Trimming took 3 bases from V and 0 from J, leaving 9 bases between them. CDR1 and CDR2 (germline): MNHEY, SMNVEV (reference sequence). The CDR3 sequence is 15 residues long. CDR3 loop: CASSFLTGAKNIQYF. The CDR3 DNA follows: TGTGCCAGCAGTTTCTTGACAGGAGCCAAAAACATTCAGTACTTC.

This clone was detected once. The chain recombines TRBV18 with TRBJ2-2, with a weak D call TRBD1 (6 bases). With 3 bases removed from V and 6 bases from J, the gap between germline ends came to 14 bases. Per the germline V gene, CDR1 is KGHSH and CDR2 is LQKENI. The CDR3 contains 15 residues. This CDR3 reads CASSPGSGAPGELFF. The CDR3 DNA follows: TGTGCCAGCTCACCCGGTTCAGGGGCGCCCGGGGAGCTGTTTTTT.